This T cell receptor (beta chain) emerged from a study of blood T cell repertoires in COVID-19. Looking at the study overall: PBMCs, B-cell-depleted T cells, or T cells were the source of the cDNA or gDNA that made up the material.

Authors' analysis steps: Amplification of reference gene primers provided the estimated nucleated cell counts. The table came from immunoSEQ multiplex PCR; TCRdb's copy has only in-frame clones and leaves some out. The D gene and trimming were derived from the DNA, and the V and J assignments and clone size from that table. The repertoire holds roughly 200,000 clones, approximately 86% seen once, with 2.5% to 3% in the top ten. Per the germline V gene, CDR1 is SGHTS and CDR2 is YDEGEE. The V end was cut by 5 bases, the J end by 10 bases, with 15 bases between. The CDR3 is 12 amino acids. The sample comprised peripheral blood. The chain couples TRBV5-8 to TRBJ1-1, with a tentative D call TRBD1 (6 bases). This receptor was taken from a woman in her thirties with active or convalescent COVID-19. The CDR3, as DNA: TGTGCCAGCAGTTCGGACAGTCCTCGAGCTTTCTTT. As protein: CASSSDSPRAFF.